A selection of T cell receptor beta chains follows, all from one sample in a study of PD-L1 blockade in urothelial cancer. Data came from immunoSEQ multiplex PCR; TCRdb stores just in-frame clones and leaves some out. The sample carries just over 50,000 clones, approximately 84% recorded once. Material: PBMCs, obtained around atezolizumab (anti-PD-L1) treatment. The origin of the receptors is a man aged 60 to 75 with urothelial cancer. Each CDR3 is given with its conserved first and last residue. A D gene is named only where the DNA matches it firmly. Clone size appears in some rows only: once, few, many, or a class for an expanded clone.

CDR3 | DNA | size | J | D | V
CASSLGLTLEAEAFF | TGTGCCAGCAGCCTCGGACTGACCTTGGAGGCTGAAGCTTTCTTT | once | TRBJ1-1 | - | TRBV7-9
CASRVGTGTYEQYF | TGTGCCAGCAGGGTAGGGACAGGTACCTACGAGCAGTACTTC | - | TRBJ2-7 | TRBD1 | TRBV2
CASSLVSRKNIQYF | TGTGCCAGCAGCTTAGTTTCTAGAAAAAACATTCAGTACTTC | - | TRBJ2-4 | - | TRBV7-9
CASTPGTSGIETQYF | TGTGCCAGCACCCCTGGGACTAGCGGGATAGAGACCCAGTACTTC | - | TRBJ2-5 | TRBD2 | TRBV5-8
CASSAPFGPGELFF | TGTGCCAGCAGCGCCCCCTTTGGGCCCGGGGAGCTGTTTTTT | - | TRBJ2-2 | - | TRBV9
CASRTGTSGSSTDTQYF | TGCGCCAGCAGGACCGGGACTAGCGGGAGTAGTACAGATACGCAGTATTTT | - | TRBJ2-3 | TRBD2 | TRBV5-1
CASSQEKKSTGELFF | TGCGCCAGCAGCCAAGAGAAAAAGAGCACCGGGGAGCTGTTTTTT | - | TRBJ2-2 | - | TRBV4-1
CASSLGQLTYEQYF | TGTGCCAGCAGTTTGGGGCAGCTCACCTACGAGCAGTACTTC | - | TRBJ2-7 | - | TRBV27
CASSPGTSGPSTDTQYF | TGTGCCAGCAGCCCCGGGACTAGCGGGCCTAGCACAGATACGCAGTATTTT | - | TRBJ2-3 | TRBD2 | TRBV7-3
CASSAELYGYTF | TGTGCCAGCTCGGCGGAGCTTTATGGCTACACCTTC | few | TRBJ1-2 | - | TRBV6-6
CASSLGPGTDTQYF | TGTGCCAGCAGCTTGGGCCCGGGAACAGATACGCAGTATTTT | - | TRBJ2-3 | - | TRBV5-5
CATNKDRGTNEKLFF | TGTGCCACCAACAAAGACAGGGGAACTAATGAAAAACTGTTTTTT | few | TRBJ1-4 | TRBD1 | TRBV2
CASSLSQGVSEAFF | TGTGCCAGCAGTTTATCACAGGGTGTATCTGAAGCTTTCTTT | - | TRBJ1-1 | - | TRBV27
CAISDLAGEDNEQFF | TGTGCCATCAGTGATCTAGCGGGAGAAGACAATGAGCAGTTCTTC | - | TRBJ2-1 | TRBD2 | TRBV10-3
CASSPVAADTQYF | TGTGCCAGCTCACCAGTAGCCGCAGATACGCAGTATTTT | - | TRBJ2-3 | - | TRBV18
CASSHANRGRSDSPLHF | TGTGCCAGCAGCCACGCTAACAGGGGGCGATCGGATTCACCCCTCCACTTT | once | TRBJ1-6 | TRBD1 | TRBV4-2
CASRTGGSNTGELFF | TGCGCCAGCAGGACCGGGGGATCGAACACCGGGGAGCTGTTTTTT | once | TRBJ2-2 | - | TRBV5-1
CASSRDLDRYF | TGTGCCAGCTCTCGGGACTTAGATCGGTACTTC | once | TRBJ2-4 | - | TRBV18
CASSSGGGADTQYF | TGTGCCAGCAGCTCGGGGGGCGGCGCCGATACGCAGTATTTT | - | TRBJ2-3 | - | TRBV7-3
CASSPIPGSGGQPQHF | TGTGCCAGTAGTCCAATCCCTGGTAGCGGAGGTCAGCCCCAGCATTTT | few | TRBJ1-5 | - | TRBV19
CASSLEARRAAFF | TGTGCCAGCAGCTTAGAGGCGAGGAGGGCCGCTTTCTTT | once | TRBJ1-1 | - | TRBV11-2
CASSLGANTEAFF | TGTGCCAGCAGCTTGGGAGCGAACACTGAAGCTTTCTTT | - | TRBJ1-1 | - | TRBV5-4
CASSSRDIAKNIQYF | TGTGCCAGCAGCTCAAGGGACATAGCCAAAAACATTCAGTACTTC | - | TRBJ2-4 | - | TRBV11-2
CSVFGQGTREQYF | TGCAGCGTTTTCGGACAGGGAACGCGCGAGCAGTACTTC | - | TRBJ2-7 | TRBD1 | TRBV29-1
CASSIAGIGYGYTF | TGTGCCAGTAGTATAGCAGGGATCGGCTATGGCTACACCTTC | - | TRBJ1-2 | - | TRBV19
CASSPTVDSYEQYF | TGTGCCAGCAGTCCGACCGTTGACAGCTACGAGCAGTACTTC | once | TRBJ2-7 | - | TRBV5-4
CSVTGLRNEQYF | TGCAGCGTAACAGGGTTGAGAAACGAGCAGTACTTC | - | TRBJ2-7 | - | TRBV29-1
CASSLRVAGEETQYF | TGCGCCAGCAGCTTGAGGGTAGCGGGAGAGGAGACCCAGTACTTC | - | TRBJ2-5 | TRBD2 | TRBV5-1
CASSPSPVSGNTIYF | TGTGCCAGCTCACCTTCACCAGTTTCAGGAAACACCATATATTTT | - | TRBJ1-3 | - | TRBV18